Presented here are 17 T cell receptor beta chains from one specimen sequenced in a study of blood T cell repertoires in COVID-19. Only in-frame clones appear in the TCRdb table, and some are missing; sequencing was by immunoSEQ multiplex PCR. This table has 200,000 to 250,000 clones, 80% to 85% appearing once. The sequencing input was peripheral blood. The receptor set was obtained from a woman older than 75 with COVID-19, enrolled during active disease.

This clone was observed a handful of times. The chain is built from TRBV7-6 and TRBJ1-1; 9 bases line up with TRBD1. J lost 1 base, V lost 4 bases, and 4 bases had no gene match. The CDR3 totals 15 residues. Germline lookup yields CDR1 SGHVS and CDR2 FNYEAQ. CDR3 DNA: TGTGCCAGCAGCTCGGGGACAGGGCCGAACACTGAAGCTTTCTTT. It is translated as CASSSGTGPNTEAFF.

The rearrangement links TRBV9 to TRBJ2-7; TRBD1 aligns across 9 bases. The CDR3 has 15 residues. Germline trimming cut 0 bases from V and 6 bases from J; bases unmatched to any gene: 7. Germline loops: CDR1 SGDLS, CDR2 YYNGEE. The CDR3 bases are TGTGCCAGCAGCGTAGAGGGACAGGGATTCAGCGAGCAGTACTTC. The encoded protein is CASSVEGQGFSEQYF.

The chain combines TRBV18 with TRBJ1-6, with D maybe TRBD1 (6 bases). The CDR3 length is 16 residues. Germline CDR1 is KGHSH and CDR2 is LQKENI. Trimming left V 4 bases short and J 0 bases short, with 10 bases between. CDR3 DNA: TGTGCCAGCTCACGGGGGCTGAGCTCCTATAATTCACCCCTCCACTTT. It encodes CASSRGLSSYNSPLHF.

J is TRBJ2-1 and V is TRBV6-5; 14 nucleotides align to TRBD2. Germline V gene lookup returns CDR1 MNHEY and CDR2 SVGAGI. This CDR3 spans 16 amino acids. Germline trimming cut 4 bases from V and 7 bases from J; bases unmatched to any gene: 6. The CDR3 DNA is TGTGCCAGCAGTTTCGCCCGGACTAGCGGGAGGAATGAGCAGTTCTTC. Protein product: CASSFARTSGRNEQFF.

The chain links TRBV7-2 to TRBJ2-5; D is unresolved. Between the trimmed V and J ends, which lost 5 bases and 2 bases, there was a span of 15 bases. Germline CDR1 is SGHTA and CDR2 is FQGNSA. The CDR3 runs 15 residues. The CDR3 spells CASSPTGGFQETQYF. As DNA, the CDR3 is TGTGCCAGCAGCCCAACGGGTGGTTTTCAAGAGACCCAGTACTTC.

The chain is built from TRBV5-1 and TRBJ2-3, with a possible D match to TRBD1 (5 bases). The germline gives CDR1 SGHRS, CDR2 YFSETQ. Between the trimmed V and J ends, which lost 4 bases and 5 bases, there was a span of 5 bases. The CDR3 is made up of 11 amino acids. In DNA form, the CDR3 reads TGCGCCAGCAGCAGGGGAGATACGCAGTATTTT. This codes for CASSRGDTQYF.

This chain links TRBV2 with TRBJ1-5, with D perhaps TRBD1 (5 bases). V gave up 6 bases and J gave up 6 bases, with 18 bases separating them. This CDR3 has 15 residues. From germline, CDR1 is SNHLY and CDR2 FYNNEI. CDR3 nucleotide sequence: TGTGCCAGCAGGGTAAGACGGGGGGGAGTTCAGCCCCAGCATTTT. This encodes CASRVRRGGVQPQHF.

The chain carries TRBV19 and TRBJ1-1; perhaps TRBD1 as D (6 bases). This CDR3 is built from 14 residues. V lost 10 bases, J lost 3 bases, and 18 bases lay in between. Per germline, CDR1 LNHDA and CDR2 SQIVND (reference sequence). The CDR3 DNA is TGTGCCACCAGACCACAGGGCGTCTACACTGAAGCTTTCTTT. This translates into CATRPQGVYTEAFF. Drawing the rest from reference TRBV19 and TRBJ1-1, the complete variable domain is DGGITQSPKYLFRKEGQNVTLSCEQNLNHDAMYWYRQDPGQGLRLIYYSQIVNDFQKGDIAEGYSVSREKKESFPLTVTSAQKNPTAFYLCATRPQGVYTEAFFGQGTRLTVV.

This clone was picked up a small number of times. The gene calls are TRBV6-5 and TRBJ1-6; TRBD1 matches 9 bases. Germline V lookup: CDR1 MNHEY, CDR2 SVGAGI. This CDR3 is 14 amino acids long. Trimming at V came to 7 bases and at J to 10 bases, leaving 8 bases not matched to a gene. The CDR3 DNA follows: TGTGCCAGCACCCTGGACAGGGGCCCCTCACCCCTCCACTTT. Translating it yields CASTLDRGPSPLHF.

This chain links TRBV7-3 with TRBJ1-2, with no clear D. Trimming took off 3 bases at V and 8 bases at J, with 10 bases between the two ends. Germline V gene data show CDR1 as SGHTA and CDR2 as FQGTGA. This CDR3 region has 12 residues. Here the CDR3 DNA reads TGTGCCAGCAGCTTGGACGGAGGGGGCTACACCTTC. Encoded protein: CASSLDGGGYTF.

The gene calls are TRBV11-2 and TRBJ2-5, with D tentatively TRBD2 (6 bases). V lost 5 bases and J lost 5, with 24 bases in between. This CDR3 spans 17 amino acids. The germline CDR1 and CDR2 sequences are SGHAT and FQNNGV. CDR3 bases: TGTGCCAGCAGCCAGGAGGAAGGAGGGGCGCGCCGGGAGACCCAGTACTTC. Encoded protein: CASSQEEGGARRETQYF.

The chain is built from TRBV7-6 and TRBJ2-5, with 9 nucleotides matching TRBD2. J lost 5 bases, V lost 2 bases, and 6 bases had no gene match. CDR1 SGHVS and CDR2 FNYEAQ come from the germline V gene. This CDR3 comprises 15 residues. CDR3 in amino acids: CASSLNSGREETQYF. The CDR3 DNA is TGTGCCAGCAGCTTAAATAGCGGGAGAGAGGAGACCCAGTACTTC.

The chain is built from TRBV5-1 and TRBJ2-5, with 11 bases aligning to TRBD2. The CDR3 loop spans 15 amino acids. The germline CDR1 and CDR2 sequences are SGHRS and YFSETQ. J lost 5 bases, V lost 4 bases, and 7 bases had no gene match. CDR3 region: CASSPLLAGVETQYF. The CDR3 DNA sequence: TGCGCCAGCAGCCCGTTACTAGCGGGAGTGGAGACCCAGTACTTC.

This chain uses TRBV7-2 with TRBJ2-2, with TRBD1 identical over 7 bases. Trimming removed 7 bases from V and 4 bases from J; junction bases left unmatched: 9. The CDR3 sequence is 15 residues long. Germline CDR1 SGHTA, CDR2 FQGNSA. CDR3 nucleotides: TGTGCCAGCATGACAGGGATGGGGACCACCGGGGAGCTGTTTTTT. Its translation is CASMTGMGTTGELFF. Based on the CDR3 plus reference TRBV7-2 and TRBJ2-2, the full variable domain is GAGVSQSPSNKVTEKGKDVELRCDPISGHTALYWYRQSLGQGLEFLIYFQGNSAPDKSGLPSDRFSAERTGGSVSTLTIQRTQQEDSAVYLCASMTGMGTTGELFFGEGSRLTVL.

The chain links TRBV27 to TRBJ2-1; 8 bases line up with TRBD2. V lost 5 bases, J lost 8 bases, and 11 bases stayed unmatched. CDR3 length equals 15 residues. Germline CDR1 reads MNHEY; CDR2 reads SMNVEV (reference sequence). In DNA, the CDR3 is TGTGCCAGCAGTAGGAGCGGGAGAATCTCATATGAGCAGTTCTTC. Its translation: CASSRSGRISYEQFF.

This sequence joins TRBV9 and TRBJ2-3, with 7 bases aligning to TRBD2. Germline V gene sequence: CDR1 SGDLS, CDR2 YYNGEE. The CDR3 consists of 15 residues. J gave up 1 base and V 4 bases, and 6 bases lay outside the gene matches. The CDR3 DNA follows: TGTGCCAGCAGCCTTGGGACTATCCGCACAGATACGCAGTATTTT. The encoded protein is CASSLGTIRTDTQYF.

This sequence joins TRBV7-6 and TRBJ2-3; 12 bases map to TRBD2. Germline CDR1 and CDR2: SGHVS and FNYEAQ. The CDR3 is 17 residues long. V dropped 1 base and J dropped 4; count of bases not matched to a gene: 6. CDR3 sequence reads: CASSLDPSGGVADTQYF. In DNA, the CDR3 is TGTGCCAGCAGCTTAGATCCTAGCGGGGGGGTGGCAGATACGCAGTATTTT.